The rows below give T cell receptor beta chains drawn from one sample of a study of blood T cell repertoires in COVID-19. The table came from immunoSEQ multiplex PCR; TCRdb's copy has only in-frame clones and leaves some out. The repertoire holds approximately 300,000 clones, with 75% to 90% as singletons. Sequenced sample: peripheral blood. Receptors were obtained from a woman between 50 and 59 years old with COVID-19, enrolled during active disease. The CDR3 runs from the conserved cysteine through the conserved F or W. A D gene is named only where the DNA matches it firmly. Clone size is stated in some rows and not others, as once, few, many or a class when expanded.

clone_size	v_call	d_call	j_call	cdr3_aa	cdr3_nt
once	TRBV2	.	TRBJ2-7	CASSEDYGGREQYF	TGTGCCAGCAGTGAGGACTATGGGGGGAGAGAGCAGTACTTC
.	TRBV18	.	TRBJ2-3	CASSLHERTDTQYF	TGTGCCAGCTCCCTGCATGAGCGCACAGATACGCAGTATTTT
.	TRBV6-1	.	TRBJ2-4	CASNDPLTGAKNIQYF	TGTGCCAGCAATGACCCCCTAACAGGGGCCAAAAACATTCAGTACTTC
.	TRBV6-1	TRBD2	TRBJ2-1	CASSDLGLAKSSYNEQFF	TGTGCCAGCAGTGACTTGGGACTAGCGAAGAGCTCCTACAATGAGCAGTTCTTC
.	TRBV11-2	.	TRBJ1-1	CASSLGYRRQTNTEAFF	TGTGCCAGCAGCTTAGGGTACAGGAGACAAACCAACACTGAAGCTTTCTTT
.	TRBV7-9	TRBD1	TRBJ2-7	CASSPDRGRQYF	TGTGCCAGCAGCCCGGACAGGGGGCGTCAGTACTTC
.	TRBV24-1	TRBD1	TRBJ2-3	CATSDPPGGQGRADTQYF	TGTGCCACCAGTGATCCCCCGGGCGGACAGGGGAGGGCAGATACGCAGTATTTT
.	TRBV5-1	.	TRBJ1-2	CASSLGTRDYGYTF	TGCGCCAGCAGCTTGGGTACTCGTGACTATGGCTACACCTTC
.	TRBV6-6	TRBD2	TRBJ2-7	CASSYAGGFYEQYF	TGTGCCAGCAGTTACGCGGGGGGATTCTACGAGCAGTACTTC
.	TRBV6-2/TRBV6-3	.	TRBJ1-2	CASSDPTVNYGYTF	TGTGCCAGCAGTGACCCGACAGTAAACTATGGCTACACCTTC
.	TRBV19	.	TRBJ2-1	CASSMGGPPNEQFF	TGTGCCAGTAGTATGGGGGGACCACCCAATGAGCAGTTCTTC
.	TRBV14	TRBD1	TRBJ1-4	CASSRPTGIYEKLFF	TGTGCCAGCAGCCGTCCGACAGGGATCTATGAAAAACTGTTTTTT
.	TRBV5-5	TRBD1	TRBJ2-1	CASSSGTETTNEQFF	TGTGCCAGCAGCTCAGGGACAGAAACCACGAATGAGCAGTTCTTC
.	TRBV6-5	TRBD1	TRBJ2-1	CASSLKDRGNEQFF	TGTGCCAGCAGTTTAAAGGACAGGGGAAATGAGCAGTTCTTC
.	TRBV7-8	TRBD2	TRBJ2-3	CASSWLAVSTDTQYF	TGTGCCAGCAGCTGGCTAGCGGTTAGCACAGATACGCAGTATTTT
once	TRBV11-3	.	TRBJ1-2	CASSLGSWVRNGYTF	TGTGCCAGCAGCTTAGGCTCGTGGGTGCGGAATGGCTACACCTTC
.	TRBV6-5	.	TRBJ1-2	CASSYATGDGYTF	TGTGCCAGCAGTTACGCAACAGGTGATGGCTACACCTTC
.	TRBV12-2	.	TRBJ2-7	CASRFNLTYEQYF	TGTGCAAGTCGCTTCAACCTAACCTACGAGCAGTACTTC
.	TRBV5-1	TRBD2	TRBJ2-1	CASSLPSGNYNEQFF	TGCGCCAGCAGCTTGCCTAGCGGGAACTACAATGAGCAGTTCTTC
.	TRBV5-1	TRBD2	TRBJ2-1	CASSGGVAGNEQFF	TGCGCCAGCAGCGGCGGGGTAGCGGGCAATGAGCAGTTCTTC
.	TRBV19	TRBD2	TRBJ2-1	CASSRSGGSYNEQFF	TGTGCCAGTAGTCGAAGCGGGGGTTCCTACAATGAGCAGTTCTTC
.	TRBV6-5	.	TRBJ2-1	CASSSASYNEQFF	TGTGCCAGCAGTTCCGCGTCCTACAATGAGCAGTTCTTC
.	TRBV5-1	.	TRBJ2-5	CASSLATGREETQYF	TGCGCCAGCAGCTTGGCCACGGGCAGGGAAGAGACCCAGTACTTC
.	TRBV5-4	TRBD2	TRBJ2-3	CASSFGLAKYTQYF	TGTGCCAGCAGCTTCGGACTAGCGAAGTATACGCAGTATTTT
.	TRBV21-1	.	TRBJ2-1	CASSKGEGLAGDNEQFF	TGTGCCAGCAGCAAAGGGGAGGGACTAGCGGGAGACAATGAGCAGTTCTTC
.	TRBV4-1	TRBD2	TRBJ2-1	CASSQDRGVRQFF	TGCGCCAGCAGCCAAGATCGGGGGGTTCGGCAGTTCTTC
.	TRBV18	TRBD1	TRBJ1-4	CASSPLRQGWTENEKLFF	TGTGCCAGCTCACCACTCAGACAGGGGTGGACCGAGAATGAAAAACTGTTTTTT
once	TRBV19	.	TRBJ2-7	CASSIALTYEQYF	TGTGCCAGTAGTATAGCTTTAACCTACGAGCAGTACTTC
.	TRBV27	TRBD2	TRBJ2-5	CASSPWTSGRVGEETQYF	TGTGCCAGCAGTCCGTGGACTAGCGGGAGAGTGGGAGAAGAGACCCAGTACTTC
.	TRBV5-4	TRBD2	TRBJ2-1	CASSSSGSDHEQFF	TGTGCCAGCAGCTCTAGCGGGAGTGATCATGAGCAGTTCTTC
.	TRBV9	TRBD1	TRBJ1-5	CASSGTGNQPQHF	TGTGCCAGCAGCGGGACAGGGAATCAGCCCCAGCATTTT
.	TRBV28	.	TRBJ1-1	CASSFPRGTEAFF	TGTGCCAGCAGTTTCCCCAGGGGCACTGAAGCTTTCTTT
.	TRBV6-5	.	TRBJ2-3	CASRGLDSTDTQYF	TGTGCCAGCAGGGGGCTGGATAGCACAGATACGCAGTATTTT
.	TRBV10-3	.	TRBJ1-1	CAISEFTGWQREEAFF	TGTGCCATCAGTGAGTTCACAGGGTGGCAACGCGAAGAAGCTTTCTTT
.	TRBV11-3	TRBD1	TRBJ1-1	CASSKGTGSTEAFF	TGTGCCAGCAGCAAGGGGACAGGGTCGACTGAAGCTTTCTTT
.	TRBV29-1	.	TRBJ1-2	CSVVASDYGYTF	TGCAGCGTTGTTGCGAGCGACTATGGCTACACCTTC
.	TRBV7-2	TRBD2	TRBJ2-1	CASSLALAASSEQFF	TGTGCCAGCAGCTTAGCGCTAGCGGCATCCTCTGAGCAGTTCTTC
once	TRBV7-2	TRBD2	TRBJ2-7	CASSLVAGGPYEQYF	TGTGCCAGCAGCTTAGTCGCGGGAGGGCCCTACGAGCAGTACTTC
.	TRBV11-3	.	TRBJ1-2	CASSQLQGYGYTF	TGTGCCAGCAGCCAACTCCAGGGTTATGGCTACACCTTC
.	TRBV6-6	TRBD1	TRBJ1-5	CASSYSRGDQPQHF	TGTGCCAGCAGTTACTCCAGGGGGGATCAGCCCCAGCATTTT
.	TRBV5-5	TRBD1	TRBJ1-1	CASSLAGGHTEAFF	TGTGCCAGCAGCTTGGCAGGGGGACACACTGAAGCTTTCTTT
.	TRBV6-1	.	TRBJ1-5	CASSDPVYQPQHF	TGTGCCAGCAGTGATCCAGTTTATCAGCCCCAGCATTTT
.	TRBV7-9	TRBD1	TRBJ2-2	CASSWDSLTGELFF	TGTGCCAGCAGCTGGGACAGCCTCACCGGGGAGCTGTTTTTT
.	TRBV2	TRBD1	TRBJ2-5	CASREIRTGSTQETQYF	TGTGCCAGCAGGGAAATTAGGACAGGGAGTACCCAAGAGACCCAGTACTTC
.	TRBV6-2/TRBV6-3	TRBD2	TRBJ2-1	CASSQPGLPVDEQFF	TGTGCCAGCAGCCAGCCGGGACTACCCGTCGATGAGCAGTTCTTC